This TCR beta chain was identified during a study of blood T cell repertoires in COVID-19. About the study: Collection of acute and convalescent COVID-19 samples took place in the United States, Italy and Spain.

There are 13 residues in the CDR3. Trimming removed 7 bases at V and 3 bases at J, with 10 bases between. Germline CDR1 SNHLY, CDR2 FYNNEI. This clone was detected only once. Other DNA sequences in this sample translate to the same CDR3. Produced via immunoSEQ multiplex PCR; TCRdb's table is partial and in-frame only. The data contain about 150,000 clones, more than 75% of them singletons. This clonotype was sampled from a woman aged 50 to 60 with acute or convalescent COVID-19. The gene calls are TRBV2 and TRBJ2-1; D possibly corresponds to TRBD1 (6 bases). The sequenced sample was peripheral blood. This CDR3 reads CASIVDSYNEQFF. In DNA, the CDR3 is TGTGCCAGCATCGTGGACAGCTACAATGAGCAGTTCTTC.